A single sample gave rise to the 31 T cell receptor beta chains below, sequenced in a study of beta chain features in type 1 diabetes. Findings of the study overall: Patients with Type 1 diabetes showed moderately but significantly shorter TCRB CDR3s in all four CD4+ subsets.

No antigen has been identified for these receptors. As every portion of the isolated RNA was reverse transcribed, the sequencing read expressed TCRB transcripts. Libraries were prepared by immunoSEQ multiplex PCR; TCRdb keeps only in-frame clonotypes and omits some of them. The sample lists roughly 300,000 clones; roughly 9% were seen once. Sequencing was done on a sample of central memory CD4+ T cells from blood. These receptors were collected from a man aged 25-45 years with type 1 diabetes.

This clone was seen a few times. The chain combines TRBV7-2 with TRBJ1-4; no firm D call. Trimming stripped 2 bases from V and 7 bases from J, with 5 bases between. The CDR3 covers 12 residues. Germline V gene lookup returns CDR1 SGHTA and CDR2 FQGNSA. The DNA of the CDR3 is TGTGCCAGCAGCTTAAGGGCTGAAAAACTGTTTTTT. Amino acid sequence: CASSLRAEKLFF.

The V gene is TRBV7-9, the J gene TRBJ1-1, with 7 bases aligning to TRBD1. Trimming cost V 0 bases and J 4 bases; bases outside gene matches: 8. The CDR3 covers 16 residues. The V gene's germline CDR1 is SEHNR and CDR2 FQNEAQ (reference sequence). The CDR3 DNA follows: TGTGCCAGCAGCTTAGCACAGGGGTCTTTTACCACTGAAGCTTTCTTT. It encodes CASSLAQGSFTTEAFF.

The CDR3 coding sequence is TGCGCCAGCAGCTTGGCCCCGGTGAACACCGGGGAGCTGTTTTTT. Protein product: CASSLAPVNTGELFF. This chain connects TRBV5-1 to TRBJ2-2; no clear D gene. V dropped 0 bases and J dropped 1 base, with 7 bases sitting between them. Germline-derived CDR1 and CDR2 are SGHRS and YFSETQ. This CDR3 contains 15 residues.

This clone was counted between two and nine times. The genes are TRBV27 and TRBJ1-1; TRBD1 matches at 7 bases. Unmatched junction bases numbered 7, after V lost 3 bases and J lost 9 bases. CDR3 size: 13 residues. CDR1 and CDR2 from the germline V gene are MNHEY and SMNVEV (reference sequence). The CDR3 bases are TGTGCCAGCAGTTTGTCTCCGGGACAGCAAGCTTTCTTT. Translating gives CASSLSPGQQAFF.

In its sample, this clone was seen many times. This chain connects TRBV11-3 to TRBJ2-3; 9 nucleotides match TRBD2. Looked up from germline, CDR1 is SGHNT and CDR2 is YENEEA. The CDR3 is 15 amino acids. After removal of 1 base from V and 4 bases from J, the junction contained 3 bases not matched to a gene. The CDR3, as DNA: TGTGCCAGCAGCTTAGGTGCGGGGGGGCCAGATACGCAGTATTTT. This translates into CASSLGAGGPDTQYF. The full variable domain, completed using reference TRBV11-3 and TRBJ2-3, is EAGVVQSPRYKIIEKKQPVAFWCNPISGHNTLYWYLQNLGQGPELLIRYENEEAVDDSQLPKDRFSAERLKGVDSTLKIQPAELGDSAVYLCASSLGAGGPDTQYFGPGTRLTVL.

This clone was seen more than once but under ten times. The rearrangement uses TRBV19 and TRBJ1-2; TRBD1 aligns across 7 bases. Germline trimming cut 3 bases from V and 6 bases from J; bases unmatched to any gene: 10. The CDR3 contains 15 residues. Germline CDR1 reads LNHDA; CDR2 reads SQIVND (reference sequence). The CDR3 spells CASSIRRGPENGYTF. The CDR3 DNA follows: TGTGCCAGTAGTATCAGGAGGGGGCCGGAGAATGGCTACACCTTC.

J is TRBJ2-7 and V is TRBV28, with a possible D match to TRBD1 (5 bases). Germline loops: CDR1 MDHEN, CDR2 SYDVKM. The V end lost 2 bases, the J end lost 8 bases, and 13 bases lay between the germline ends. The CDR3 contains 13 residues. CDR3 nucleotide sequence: TGTGCCAGCAGTTTAATCTCAGGGCAGAAGCAGTACTTC. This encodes CASSLISGQKQYF.

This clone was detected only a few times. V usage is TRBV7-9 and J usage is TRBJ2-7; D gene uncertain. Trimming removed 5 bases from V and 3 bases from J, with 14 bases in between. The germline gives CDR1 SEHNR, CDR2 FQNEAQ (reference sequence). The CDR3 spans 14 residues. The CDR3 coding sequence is TGTGCCAGCAGCCCCGCCGCACTAAGCTACGAGCAGTACTTC. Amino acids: CASSPAALSYEQYF. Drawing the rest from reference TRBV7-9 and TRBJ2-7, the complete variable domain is DTGVSQNPRHKITKRGQNVTFRCDPISEHNRLYWYRQTLGQGPEFLTYFQNEAQLEKSRLLSDRFSAERPKGSFSTLEIQRTEQGDSAMYLCASSPAALSYEQYFGPGTRLTVT.

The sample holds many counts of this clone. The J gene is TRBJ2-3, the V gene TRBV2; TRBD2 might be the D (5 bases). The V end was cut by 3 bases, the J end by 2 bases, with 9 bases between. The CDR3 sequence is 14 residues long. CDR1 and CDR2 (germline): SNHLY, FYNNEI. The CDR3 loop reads CASSDSEPTDTQYF. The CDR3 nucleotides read TGTGCCAGCAGTGATAGCGAACCCACAGATACGCAGTATTTT. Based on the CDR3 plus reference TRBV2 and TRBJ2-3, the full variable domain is EPEVTQTPSHQVTQMGQEVILRCVPISNHLYFYWYRQILGQKVEFLVSFYNNEISEKSEIFDDQFSVERPDGSNFTLKIRSTKLEDSAMYFCASSDSEPTDTQYFGPGTRLTVL.

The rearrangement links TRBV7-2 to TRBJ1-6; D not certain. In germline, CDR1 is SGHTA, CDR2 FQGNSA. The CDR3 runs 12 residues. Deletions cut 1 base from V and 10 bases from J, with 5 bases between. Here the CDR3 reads CASSLESSPLHF. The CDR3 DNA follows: TGTGCCAGCAGCTTAGAGTCATCACCCCTCCACTTT.

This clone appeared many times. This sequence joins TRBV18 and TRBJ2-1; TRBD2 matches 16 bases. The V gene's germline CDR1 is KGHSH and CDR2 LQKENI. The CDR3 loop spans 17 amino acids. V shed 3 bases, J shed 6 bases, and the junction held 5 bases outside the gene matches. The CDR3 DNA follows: TGTGCCAGCTCACCGGGACTAGCGGGGGGGCGTTTCAATGAGCAGTTCTTC. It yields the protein CASSPGLAGGRFNEQFF.

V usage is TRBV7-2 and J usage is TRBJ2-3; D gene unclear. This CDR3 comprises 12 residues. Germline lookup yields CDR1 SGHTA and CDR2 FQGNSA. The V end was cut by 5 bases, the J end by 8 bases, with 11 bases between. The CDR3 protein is CASSAWDGTQYF. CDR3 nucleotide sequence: TGTGCCAGCAGCGCCTGGGATGGTACGCAGTATTTT.

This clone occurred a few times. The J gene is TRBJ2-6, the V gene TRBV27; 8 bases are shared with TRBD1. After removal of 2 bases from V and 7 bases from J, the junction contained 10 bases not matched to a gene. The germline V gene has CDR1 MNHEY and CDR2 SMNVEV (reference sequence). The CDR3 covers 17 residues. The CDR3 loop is CASSLQGASQRANVLTF. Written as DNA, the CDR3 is TGTGCCAGCAGTTTACAGGGGGCCTCGCAGAGAGCCAACGTCCTGACTTTC.

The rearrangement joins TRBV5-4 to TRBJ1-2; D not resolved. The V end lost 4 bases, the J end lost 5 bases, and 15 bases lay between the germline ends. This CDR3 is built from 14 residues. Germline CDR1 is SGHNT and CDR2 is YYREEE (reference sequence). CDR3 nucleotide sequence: TGTGCCAGCAGCCCGGAGAGACTCCGGTATGGCTACACCTTC. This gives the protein CASSPERLRYGYTF.

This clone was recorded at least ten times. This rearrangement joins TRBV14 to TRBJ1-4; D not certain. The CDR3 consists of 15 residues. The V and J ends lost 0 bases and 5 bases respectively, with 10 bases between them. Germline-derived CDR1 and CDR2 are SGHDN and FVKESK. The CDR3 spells CASSQDGGVNEKLFF. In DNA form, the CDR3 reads TGTGCCAGCAGCCAAGATGGCGGGGTGAATGAAAAACTGTTTTTT.

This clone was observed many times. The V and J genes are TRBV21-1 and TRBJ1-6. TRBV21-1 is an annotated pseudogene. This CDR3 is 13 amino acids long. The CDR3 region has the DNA TGTGCCAGCAGCCGGGACCGCCCGACACCCCTCCACTTT. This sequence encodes CASSRDRPTPLHF.

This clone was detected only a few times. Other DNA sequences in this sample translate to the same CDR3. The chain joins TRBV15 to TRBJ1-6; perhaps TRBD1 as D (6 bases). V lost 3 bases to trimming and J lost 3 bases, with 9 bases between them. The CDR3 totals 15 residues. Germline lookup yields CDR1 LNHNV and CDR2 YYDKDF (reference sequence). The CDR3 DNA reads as TGTGCCACCAGCAGGGACAGCAGCTATAATTCACCCCTCCACTTT. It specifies CATSRDSSYNSPLHF.

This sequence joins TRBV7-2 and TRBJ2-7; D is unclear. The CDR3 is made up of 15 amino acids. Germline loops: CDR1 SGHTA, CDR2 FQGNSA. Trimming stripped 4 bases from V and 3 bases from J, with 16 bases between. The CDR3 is CASSSRGVGYYEQYF. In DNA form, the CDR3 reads TGTGCCAGCAGCTCCCGAGGCGTCGGTTACTACGAGCAGTACTTC. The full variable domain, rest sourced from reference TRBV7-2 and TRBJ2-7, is GAGVSQSPSNKVTEKGKDVELRCDPISGHTALYWYRQSLGQGLEFLIYFQGNSAPDKSGLPSDRFSAERTGGSVSTLTIQRTQQEDSAVYLCASSSRGVGYYEQYFGPGTRLTVT.

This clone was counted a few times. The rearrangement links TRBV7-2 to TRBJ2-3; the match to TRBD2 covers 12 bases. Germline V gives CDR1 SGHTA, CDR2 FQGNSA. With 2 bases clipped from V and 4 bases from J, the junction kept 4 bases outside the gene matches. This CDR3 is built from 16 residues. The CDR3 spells CASSLLTSGGSDTQYF. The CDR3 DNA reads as TGTGCCAGCAGCTTATTGACTAGCGGGGGATCAGATACGCAGTATTTT.

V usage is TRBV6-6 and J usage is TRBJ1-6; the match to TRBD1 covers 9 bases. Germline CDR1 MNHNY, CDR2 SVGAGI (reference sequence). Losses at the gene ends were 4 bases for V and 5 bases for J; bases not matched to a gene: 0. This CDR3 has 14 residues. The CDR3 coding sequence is TGTGCCAGCAGTTGGACAGGGGATAATTCACCCCTCCACTTT. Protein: CASSWTGDNSPLHF.

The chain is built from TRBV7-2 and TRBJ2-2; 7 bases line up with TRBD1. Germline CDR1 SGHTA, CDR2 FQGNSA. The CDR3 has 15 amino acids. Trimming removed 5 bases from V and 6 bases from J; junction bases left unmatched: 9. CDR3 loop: CASSPRQGVPGELFF. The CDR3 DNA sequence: TGTGCCAGCAGCCCCCGACAGGGAGTCCCCGGGGAGCTGTTTTTT.

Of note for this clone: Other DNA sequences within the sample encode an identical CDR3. CDR3 in amino acids: CASSLATGGTDTQYF. For the CDR3, the DNA is TGTGCCAGCAGCTTAGCGACGGGGGGGACAGATACGCAGTATTTT. The chain couples TRBV7-2 to TRBJ2-3; 8 bases are shared with TRBD2. Germline lookup yields CDR1 SGHTA and CDR2 FQGNSA. The CDR3 runs 15 residues. V lost 0 bases, J lost 3 bases, and 2 bases stayed unmatched.

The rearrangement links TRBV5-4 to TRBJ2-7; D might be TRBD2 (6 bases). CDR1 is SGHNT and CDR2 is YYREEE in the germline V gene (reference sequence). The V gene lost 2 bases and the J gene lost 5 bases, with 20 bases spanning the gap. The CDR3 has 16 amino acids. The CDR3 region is CASSFSRRDPAHEQYF. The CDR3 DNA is TGTGCCAGCAGCTTCTCTAGGCGGGATCCTGCCCACGAGCAGTACTTC. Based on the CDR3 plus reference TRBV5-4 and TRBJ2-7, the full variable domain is ETGVTQSPTHLIKTRGQQVTLRCSSQSGHNTVSWYQQALGQGPQFIFQYYREEENGRGNFPPRFSGLQFPNYSSELNVNALELDDSALYLCASSFSRRDPAHEQYFGPGTRLTVT.

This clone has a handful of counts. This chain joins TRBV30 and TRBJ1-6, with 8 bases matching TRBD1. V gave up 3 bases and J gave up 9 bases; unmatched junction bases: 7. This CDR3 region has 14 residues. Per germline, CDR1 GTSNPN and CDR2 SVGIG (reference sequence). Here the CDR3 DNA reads TGTGCCTGGAGATGGACAGGGTATGGTTCACCCCTCCACTTT. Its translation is CAWRWTGYGSPLHF.

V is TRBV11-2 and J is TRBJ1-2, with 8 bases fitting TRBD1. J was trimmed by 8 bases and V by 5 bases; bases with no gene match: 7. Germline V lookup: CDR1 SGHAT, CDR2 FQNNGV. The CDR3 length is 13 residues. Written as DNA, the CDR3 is TGTGCCAGCAGCCCGGACAGGGCAAGAGGCTACACCTTC. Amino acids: CASSPDRARGYTF.

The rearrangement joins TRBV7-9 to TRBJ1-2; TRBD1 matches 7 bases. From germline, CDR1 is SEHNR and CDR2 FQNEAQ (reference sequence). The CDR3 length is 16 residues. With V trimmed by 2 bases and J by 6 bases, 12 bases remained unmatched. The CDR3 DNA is TGTGCCAGCAGCTTACGTCGCCAAGGGGGCGTCGATGGCTACACCTTC. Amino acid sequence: CASSLRRQGGVDGYTF.

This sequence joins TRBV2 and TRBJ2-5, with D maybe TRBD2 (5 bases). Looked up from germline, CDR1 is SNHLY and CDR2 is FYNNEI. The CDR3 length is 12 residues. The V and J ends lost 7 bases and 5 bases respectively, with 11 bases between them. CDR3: CASNPGGETQYF. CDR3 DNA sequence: TGTGCCAGCAATCCGGGCGGGGAGACCCAGTACTTC.

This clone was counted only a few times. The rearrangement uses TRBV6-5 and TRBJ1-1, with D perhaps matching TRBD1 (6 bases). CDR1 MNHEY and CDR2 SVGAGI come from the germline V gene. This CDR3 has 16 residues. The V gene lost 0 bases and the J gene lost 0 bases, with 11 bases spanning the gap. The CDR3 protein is CASSYSSGALNTEAFF. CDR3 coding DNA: TGTGCCAGCAGTTACTCATCGGGGGCCCTGAACACTGAAGCTTTCTTT.

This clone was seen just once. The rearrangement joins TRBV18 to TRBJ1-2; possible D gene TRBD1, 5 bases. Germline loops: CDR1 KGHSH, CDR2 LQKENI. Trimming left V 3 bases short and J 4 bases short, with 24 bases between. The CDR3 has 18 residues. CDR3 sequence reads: CASSPTRGLGAISYGYTF. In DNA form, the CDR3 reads TGTGCCAGCTCACCGACAAGGGGTCTCGGGGCTATATCCTATGGCTACACCTTC. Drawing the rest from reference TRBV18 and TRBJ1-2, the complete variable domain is NAGVMQNPRHLVRRRGQEARLRCSPMKGHSHVYWYRQLPEEGLKFMVYLQKENIIDESGMPKERFSAEFPKEGPSILRIQQVVRGDSAAYFCASSPTRGLGAISYGYTFGSGTRLTVV.

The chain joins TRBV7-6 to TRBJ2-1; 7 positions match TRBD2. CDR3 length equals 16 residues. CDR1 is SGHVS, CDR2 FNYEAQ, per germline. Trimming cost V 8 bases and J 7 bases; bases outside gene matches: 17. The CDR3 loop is CASSINSGRMGNEQFF. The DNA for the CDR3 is TGTGCCAGCTCAATCAATAGCGGGCGAATGGGGAATGAGCAGTTCTTC.

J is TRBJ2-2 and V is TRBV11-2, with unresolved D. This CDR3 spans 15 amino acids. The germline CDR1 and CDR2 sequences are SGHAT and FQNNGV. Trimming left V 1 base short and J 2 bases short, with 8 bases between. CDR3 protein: CASSLVWANTGELFF. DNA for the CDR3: TGTGCCAGCAGCTTAGTATGGGCAAACACCGGGGAGCTGTTTTTT.